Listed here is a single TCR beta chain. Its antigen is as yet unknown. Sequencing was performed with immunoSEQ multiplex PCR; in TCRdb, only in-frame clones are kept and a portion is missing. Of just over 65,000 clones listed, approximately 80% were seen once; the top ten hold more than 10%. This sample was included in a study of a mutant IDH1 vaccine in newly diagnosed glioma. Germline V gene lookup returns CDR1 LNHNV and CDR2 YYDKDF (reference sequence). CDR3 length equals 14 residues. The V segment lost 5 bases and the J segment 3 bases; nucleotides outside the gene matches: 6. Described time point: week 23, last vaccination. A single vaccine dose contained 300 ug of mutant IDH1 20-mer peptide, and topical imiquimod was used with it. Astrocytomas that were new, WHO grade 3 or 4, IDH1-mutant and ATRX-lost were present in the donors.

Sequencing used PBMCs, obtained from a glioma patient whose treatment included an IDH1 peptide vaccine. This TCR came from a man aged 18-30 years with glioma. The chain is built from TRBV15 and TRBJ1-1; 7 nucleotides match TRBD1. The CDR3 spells CATSVRQGHTEAFF. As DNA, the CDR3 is TGTGCCACCAGCGTACGACAGGGACACACTGAAGCTTTCTTT.